This T cell receptor beta chain is from a study of naive and memory T cell subsets (dated by TCRdb to about 2017). Broadly, across the study: The study applied an open-source, UMI-based TCR alpha and beta sequencing pipeline to sorted naive and memory peripheral blood T cell subsets. RNA was DNase-treated and reverse transcribed with TCR constant-region primers, mostly using SuperScript III. IgG serology results and the functional CMV T cell responses were in complete agreement. Results the study describes overall, beyond this receptor: After error correction, over 90% of naive TCR sequences appeared only once, giving much steeper abundance distributions than memory subsets. A clonotype was defined as a single alpha or beta chain sequence rather than as a paired alpha/beta receptor. RNA-based TCR counts may be affected by expression changes linked to T cell activation and differentiation. The repertoire findings for the naive and memory subsets could not be validated against a ground truth, as none was available. A power law was followed by TCR abundance, with an exponent that differed between naive and memory subsets but was consistent across the three individuals. In both CD4 and CD8 cells, a rise in Gini index and a fall in Shannon and inverse Simpson diversity were observed from naive through CM, EM and EMRA.

CDR1 and CDR2 were assigned from the germline V gene (reference sequence) as GTSNPN and SVGIG. Trimming at the junction amounts to 2 bases on V and 4 bases on J, and the germline ends lie 15 bases apart. The CDR3 runs 14 amino acids, cysteine and phenylalanine included. Only CDR3 DNA remains: 42 bases, in frame from the first base. With respect to this clonotype: Its antigen target is currently unknown. One base away there is no much larger clone; base qualities are not given.

Library preparation was by UMI-ligation and nested PCR. To cover both TRBC1 and TRBC2, the beta constant-region primer consisted of an equimolar mix of two oligonucleotides. The ligated cDNA went through four rounds of PCR with nested alpha and beta constant-region primers together with the SP2 primer. T4 RNA ligase 1 ligated a single-stranded oligonucleotide carrying the SP2 primer and a 12-nucleotide UMI to the cDNA 3' end. Incubation of the ligation reaction lasted about 19-24 hours at 16 degrees C. PCR2 was typically run as a SYBR Green qPCR and stopped at a predetermined threshold to prevent over-amplification. Every purification after the first one was done using Agencourt AMPure XP magnetic beads. Libraries were quantified by Qubit and checked on a TapeStation, where a main peak was expected near 650 bp. The pooled libraries were sequenced on an Illumina MiSeq using v2 2x251 paired-end kits, which usually yielded about 0.95-2.1 million reads per sample. Each sample's library went into the pool at approximately 4 nM, and roughly 5-7.5% PhiX was added to help with cluster recognition. In the source study's methods: FASTQ reads processed by Demultiplexor were assigned V and J genes by Decombinator through tag matching that tolerated a single base-pair mismatch. Collapsinator used UMIs to correct both sequencing errors and frequency errors arising from PCR heterogeneity. TCRs were translated and CDR3s were extracted from the conserved cysteine to the FGXG phenylalanine by CDR3Translator, with non-productive sequences being flagged. Repertoires were subsampled to equal numbers of UMI-defined TCRs before Gini, Shannon entropy and inverse Simpson indices were calculated. Within the linear range, a power law was fitted to clonotype abundance distributions using maximum likelihood. For one naive CD8 sample, the pipeline and MIGEC produced similar UMI counts, unique TCR numbers and clonal distributions. The repertoires were searched for several thousand CMV-associated CDR3 sequences that had been compiled from VDJdb and a published dataset. Starting from the raw public reads, TCRdb applied fastp trimming at Q25, assembled clones with MiXCR and retained in-frame beta chains. Merged by CDR3 protein, the rows form single entries marked with the most common genes and DNA. The authors' filters were not applied to this entry. The sample records about 120,000 distinct CDR3 sequences, 30% to 45% of which are singletons. Clones ranked in the top ten supply roughly 0.9% of the sample.

From the second PCR step onward, the TCR alpha chain libraries and the TCR beta chain libraries were amplified separately. To determine each donor's CMV status, fresh PBMCs were stimulated overnight with CMV viral lysate, and IFNgamma production from CD4+ T cells was then assessed. Miltenyi beads were used first to positively select CD4 T cells, and CD8 T cells were then positively selected from the CD4-negative fraction. After staining for CD3, CD4, CD8, CD45RA, CD27 and a live/dead dye, cells were sorted on a BD Aria II into four subsets based on CD45RA and CD27. Blood was obtained from three healthy volunteers, and the blood from each volunteer was fractionated into CD4 and CD8 T cells and subsequently into four differentiation subsets. Approximately 110 ml of peripheral blood was taken from each donor, and PBMC were separated by density-gradient centrifugation on Ficoll-Paque PLUS. After sorting, cells were lysed in RLT buffer, RNA was extracted using a Qiagen RNeasy kit, and the extracted RNA was stored at -80 degrees C.

The specimen was central memory CD4+ T cells from blood. This specimen's cell subset or site label, interpreted: central memory, CD45RA- CD27+. In this chain, TRBV30 is recombined with TRBJ2-7; tentative D gene TRBD2, with 5 bases matching. The receptor was derived from a human donor in good health. The CDR3 sequence is CAWSSGNLGYEQYF. The DNA is as follows: TGTGCCTGGAGTAGCGGTAATCTTGGGTACGAGCAGTACTTC.